This T cell receptor (beta chain) was documented in a study of T-cell memory formation after mild COVID-19. A single count supports this clonotype. TCRdb ran MiXCR on the 5' RACE reads and lists one entry per CDR3 protein. The sample holds 110,000 to 150,000 distinct CDR3 sequences, around 15% seen once. The CDR3 loop spans 13 amino acids. Germline V gene lookup returns CDR1 MNHEY and CDR2 SVGEGT. Trimming pared 8 bases from V and 1 base from J, leaving 12 bases between. Sequencing used PBMCs or a T cell subset sorted from them (not recorded which). The origin of this receptor is an adult woman who had mild COVID-19 (a few samples of this study predate the infection). Cell type and time point are not known. The chain joins TRBV6-2 or TRBV6-3 to TRBJ2-7; tentative D call: TRBD2 (6 bases). The CDR3 bases are TGTGCCAGCGGGAGCGGGCGGTCCTACGAGCAGTACTTC. It yields the protein CASGSGRSYEQYF.